This TCR beta chain was profiled in a study of CD8+ T cells in alopecia areata (dated by TCRdb to between 2018 and 2020). Looking at the study overall: The treated patients took part in an open-label pilot trial in which moderate-to-severe alopecia areata was treated with oral tofacitinib at 5 to 10 mg twice daily. immunoSEQ multiplex PCR using 35 Vbeta forward primers and 13 Jbeta reverse primers was used to amplify TCRbeta CDR3 regions. On the human side, TCRbeta sequencing was run on scalp tissue and on sorted CD4+ and CD8+ peripheral blood T cells from healthy controls and from alopecia areata patients with either patchy or totalis/universalis disease. Biopsies were taken from tofacitinib-treated patients at baseline and again at 4 and 24 weeks into treatment, and several of those patients also had a later scalp biopsy. The study used high-throughput TCRbeta sequencing to examine T cell clonal expansion in alopecia areata, in both the C3H/HeJ mouse model and human patients. In treated patients, disease severity was measured using the SALT score, which gives the percentage of scalp surface area affected. RNA was extracted with the PAXgene miRNA kit for fixed scalp, the miRNeasy kit for PBMCs, and the RNeasy kit for mouse skin. Tofacitinib was administered for 6 to 18 months, and 6 months of follow-up off drug were then conducted to assess delayed response and recurrence. Scalp clonality was compared among normal scalp (n=4), patchy alopecia areata scalp (n=8), and alopecia totalis/universalis scalp (n=8). Points the paper makes about the study in general: Resident alphabeta T cells in normal human skin are also sequenced, complicating scalp TCR repertoire analysis, unlike mouse skin dominated by gammadelta T cells. Tofacitinib significantly lowered scalp clonality and the number of expanded CD8+ clones among the top 100 scalp clones. Compared with normal scalp, lesional scalp, particularly in alopecia totalis/universalis, had higher clonality and more expanded CD8+ clones, which suggests antigenic drive. Many expanded lesional clones were found to persist in scalp and blood during tofacitinib treatment, and relapse after treatment cessation may be partly explained by this persistence. Compared with mice, TCR sequences shared between patients were less clear, possibly partly because of HLA diversity across the patient population. Because the treated cohort was small and included a single nonresponder, larger studies are needed to assess links between baseline CD8+ expansion and response.

Between the V and J ends, shortened by 4 bases and 8 bases respectively, the junction contains 17 bases. Counted from cysteine to phenylalanine, this CDR3 has 14 amino acids. Only the CDR3 part of the read is kept: 42 bases, read in frame from the first base. Based on the germline V gene, the CDR1 and CDR2 sequences are MGHRA and YSYEKL. With regard to this clone: The antigen it recognizes is unknown. Base qualities are not at hand, and no much larger clone is one base apart.

Explained via the paper, the time point label denotes: 20 to 30 weeks on oral tofacitinib. Explained via the paper, the treatment or condition label denotes: oral pan-JAK inhibitor, 5-10 mg twice daily. Lesional scalp punch biopsies and peripheral blood were collected from alopecia areata patients. After PBMCs were isolated by density centrifugation and stained for CD3, CD4 and CD8, a FACSAria was used to sort CD4+ and CD8+ T cells. Library preparation used the immunoSEQ multiplex PCR assay. For TCR sequencing, RNA was extracted from every sample and reverse transcribed into cDNA to serve as template. First-strand cDNA was synthesized using SuperScript III with a 2:1 mix of oligo-dT and random hexamers. Amplification bias was assessed with a synthetic immune receptor repertoire, and residual bias was removed computationally. The study's processing was this. After raw reads were preprocessed to remove errors, the CDR3 was defined following IMGT conventions as running from the conserved cysteine to phenylalanine. Clonality was computed as 1 minus the Shannon entropy, with the entropy normalized by log2 of the number of productive unique TCRs. Scalp TCRbeta sequences were cross-referenced with sorted blood CD4 and CD8 repertoires so that the CD4 or CD8 identity of scalp clones could be inferred. Drawn from immuneACCESS, this table holds only the in-frame rearrangements with V and J called that TCRdb kept. Clones are partly lost; checked studies trace under half to an unresolved V gene and leave the rest unexplained. The V and J calls and clone size were taken over from that table, and D and trimming were inferred from the DNA. Present in this sample are some 80,000 clones, around 66% of which were seen just once. Together, the top ten hold about 20% of the sample.

Sequencing used CD8+ T cells sorted from blood, obtained at week 24, from a patient treated with tofacitinib. The source of this sequence is a human donor with alopecia areata. The rearranged segments are TRBV4-1 and TRBJ1-1; the D segment cannot be called with confidence. The CDR3 corresponds to CASSPDGSPTEAFF. The nucleotide sequence reads as follows: TGCGCCAGCAGCCCCGACGGCAGTCCCACCGAAGCTTTCTTT.